This entry lists 6 T cell receptor beta chains sequenced from one sample in a study of T cell repertoires in cytomegalovirus infection. MiXCR was run by TCRdb on the reads, yielding one entry per CDR3 protein. This table has roughly 280,000 distinct CDR3 sequences, roughly an eighth appearing once. Sequenced: PBMCs. The receptors derive from a human donor in good health (CMV status not recorded). Some clones in this sample may be carry-over from other donors' samples.

This clonotype came up many times. J is TRBJ2-7 and V is TRBV28; no definite D call. With 7 bases removed from V and 2 bases from J, the gap between germline ends came to 15 bases. CDR1 and CDR2 from the germline V gene are MDHEN and SYDVKM. This CDR3 spans 14 amino acids. In DNA, the CDR3 is TGTGCCAGCACCGATAATCCGATTACCTACGAGCAGTACTTC. Residues: CASTDNPITYEQYF. Based on the CDR3 plus reference TRBV28 and TRBJ2-7, the full variable domain is DVKVTQSSRYLVKRTGEKVFLECVQDMDHENMFWYRQDPGLGLRLIYFSYDVKMKEKGDIPEGYSVSREKKERFSLILESASTNQTSMYLCASTDNPITYEQYFGPGTRLTVT.

A few counts support this clonotype. The chain carries TRBV5-6 and TRBJ2-7, with 7 positions matching TRBD1. V trimming: 4 bases; J trimming: 2 bases; junction bases outside the gene matches: 3. The CDR3 contains 13 residues. The germline CDR1 and CDR2 sequences are SGHDT and YYEEEE. In DNA form, the CDR3 reads TGTGCCAGCAGCGTCGACAGGGCCTACGAGCAGTACTTC. This gives the protein CASSVDRAYEQYF.

Many counts were recorded for this clonotype. The rearrangement links TRBV18 to TRBJ2-7; D unresolved. CDR3 length: 11 residues. Trimming took 3 bases from V and 6 from J, leaving 6 bases between them. Per germline, CDR1 KGHSH and CDR2 LQKENI. CDR3 sequence (DNA): TGTGCCAGCTCACCCTCGAGCGAGCAGTACTTC. Residues: CASSPSSEQYF.

This chain links TRBV27 with TRBJ2-2; TRBD1 aligns across 9 bases. The CDR3 is made up of 15 amino acids. The trim removed 1 base at V and 5 bases at J, leaving 2 bases unmatched. Germline CDR1 is MNHEY and CDR2 is SMNVEV (reference sequence). The CDR3 region is CASSLFGTGTGELFF. The CDR3 bases are TGTGCCAGCAGTTTATTCGGGACAGGGACCGGGGAGCTGTTTTTT.

This clonotype was counted ten times or more. The chain combines TRBV4-1 with TRBJ2-6, with TRBD2 matching 9 bases. J gave up 0 bases and V 2 bases, and 8 bases lay outside the gene matches. The CDR3 spans 19 residues. CDR1 and CDR2 from the germline V gene are MGHRA and YSYEKL. The chain's CDR3 is CASSQTTSGSYSGANVLTF. As DNA, the CDR3 is TGCGCCAGCAGCCAAACTACTAGCGGGTCCTACTCTGGGGCCAACGTCCTGACTTTC.

Many counts were recorded for this clonotype. The chain has TRBV19 and TRBJ2-1; either TRBD1 or TRBD2 may fit D (5 bases each). This CDR3 region has 15 residues. V was cut by 3 bases and J by 2 bases, with 11 bases left in between. Germline CDR1 reads LNHDA; CDR2 reads SQIVND (reference sequence). The CDR3 loop is CASSIKRDPYNEQFF. The CDR3 DNA sequence: TGTGCCAGTAGTATTAAAAGGGACCCCTACAATGAGCAGTTCTTC.